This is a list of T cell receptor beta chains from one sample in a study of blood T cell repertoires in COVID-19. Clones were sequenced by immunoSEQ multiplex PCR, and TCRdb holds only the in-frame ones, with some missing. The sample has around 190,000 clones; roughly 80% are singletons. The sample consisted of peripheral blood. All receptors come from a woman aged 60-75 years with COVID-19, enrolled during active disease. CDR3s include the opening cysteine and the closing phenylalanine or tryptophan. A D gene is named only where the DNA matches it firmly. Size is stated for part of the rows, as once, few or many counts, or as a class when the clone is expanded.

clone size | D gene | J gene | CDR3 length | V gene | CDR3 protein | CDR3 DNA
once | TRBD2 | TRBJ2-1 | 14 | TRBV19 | CASSNSGGYNEQFF | TGTGCCAGTAGTAACTCCGGGGGGTACAATGAGCAGTTCTTC
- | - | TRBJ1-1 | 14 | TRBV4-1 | CASSQEGPGNRAFF | TGCGCCAGCAGCCAAGAGGGGCCAGGCAATCGAGCTTTCTTT
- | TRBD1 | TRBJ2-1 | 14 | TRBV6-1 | CASSYQGARDEQFF | TGTGCCAGCAGTTATCAGGGGGCCAGAGATGAGCAGTTCTTC
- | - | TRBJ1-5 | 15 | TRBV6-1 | CASSEPGFSNQPQHF | TGTGCCAGCAGTGAACCAGGGTTTAGCAATCAGCCCCAGCATTTT
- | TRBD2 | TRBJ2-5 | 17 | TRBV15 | CATSRGGRLAGQETQYF | TGTGCCACCAGCAGAGGAGGGCGACTAGCGGGACAAGAGACCCAGTACTTC
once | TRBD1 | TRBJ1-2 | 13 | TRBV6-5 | CASSPGQGRGYTF | TGTGCCAGCAGTCCTGGACAGGGCCGGGGCTACACCTTC
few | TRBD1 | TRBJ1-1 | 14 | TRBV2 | CASSRGTDVTEAFF | TGTGCCAGCAGTCGAGGGACAGATGTAACTGAAGCTTTCTTT
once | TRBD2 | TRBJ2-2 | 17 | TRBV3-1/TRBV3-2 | CASSPRDYPTRAGELFF | TGTGCCAGCAGCCCAAGGGACTACCCGACGAGGGCCGGGGAGCTGTTTTTT
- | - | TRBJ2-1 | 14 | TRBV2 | CASSGRDWRNEQFF | TGTGCCAGCAGCGGCCGGGACTGGCGGAATGAGCAGTTCTTC
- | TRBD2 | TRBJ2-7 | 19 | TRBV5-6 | CASSLPEWGSSGRSYEQYF | TGTGCCAGCAGCTTGCCGGAGTGGGGTTCTAGCGGGCGCTCCTACGAGCAGTACTTC
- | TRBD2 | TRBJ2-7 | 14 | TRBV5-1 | CASSLEIAGREQYF | TGCGCCAGCAGCTTGGAAATAGCGGGACGCGAGCAGTACTTC
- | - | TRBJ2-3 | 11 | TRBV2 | CASRITDTQYF | TGTGCCAGCAGAATAACAGATACGCAGTATTTT
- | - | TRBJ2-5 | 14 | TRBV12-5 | CASGNSGTQETQYF | TGTGCTAGTGGCAACAGCGGAACCCAAGAGACCCAGTACTTC
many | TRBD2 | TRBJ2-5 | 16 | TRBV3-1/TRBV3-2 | CASRGSGGALWETQYF | TGTGCCAGCAGGGGCAGCGGGGGGGCCTTGTGGGAGACCCAGTACTTC
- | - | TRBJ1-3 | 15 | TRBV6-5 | CASSFYSSSGNTIYF | TGTGCCAGCAGTTTCTACAGTAGCTCTGGAAACACCATATATTTT
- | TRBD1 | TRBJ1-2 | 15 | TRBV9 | CASSVAGTGAYGYTF | TGTGCCAGCAGCGTAGCCGGGACAGGGGCCTATGGCTACACCTTC
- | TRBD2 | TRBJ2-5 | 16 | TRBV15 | CATSREGAGGLETQYF | TGTGCCACCAGCAGAGAGGGAGCGGGGGGCCTAGAGACCCAGTACTTC
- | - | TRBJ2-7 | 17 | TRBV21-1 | CASSKEQGAWLAREQYF | TGTGCCAGCAGCAAAGAACAGGGGGCATGGCTAGCGAGAGAGCAGTACTTC